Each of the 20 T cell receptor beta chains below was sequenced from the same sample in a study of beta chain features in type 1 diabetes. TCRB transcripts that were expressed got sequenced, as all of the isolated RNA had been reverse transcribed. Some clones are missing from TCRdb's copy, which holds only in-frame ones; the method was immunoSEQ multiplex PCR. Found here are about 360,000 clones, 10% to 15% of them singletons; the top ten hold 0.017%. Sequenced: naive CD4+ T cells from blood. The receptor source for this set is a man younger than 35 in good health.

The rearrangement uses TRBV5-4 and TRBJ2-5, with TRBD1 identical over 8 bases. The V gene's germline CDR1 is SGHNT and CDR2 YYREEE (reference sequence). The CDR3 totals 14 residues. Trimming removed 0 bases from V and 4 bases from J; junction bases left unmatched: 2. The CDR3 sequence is CASSLGRGPETQYF. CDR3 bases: TGTGCCAGCAGCTTGGGCAGGGGGCCAGAGACCCAGTACTTC.

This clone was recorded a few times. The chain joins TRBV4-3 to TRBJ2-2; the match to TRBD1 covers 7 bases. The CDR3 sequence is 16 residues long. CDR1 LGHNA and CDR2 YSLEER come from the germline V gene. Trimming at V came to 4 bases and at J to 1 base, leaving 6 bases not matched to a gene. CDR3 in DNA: TGCGCCAGCAGCCCCCAACGGACAGGGAACACCGGGGAGCTGTTTTTT. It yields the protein CASSPQRTGNTGELFF.

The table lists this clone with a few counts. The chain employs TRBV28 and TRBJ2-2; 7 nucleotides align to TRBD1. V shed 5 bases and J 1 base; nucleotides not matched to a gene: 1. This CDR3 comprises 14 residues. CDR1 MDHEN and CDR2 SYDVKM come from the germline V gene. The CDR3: CASSPGGNTGELFF. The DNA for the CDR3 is TGTGCCAGCAGTCCAGGGGGGAACACCGGGGAGCTGTTTTTT.

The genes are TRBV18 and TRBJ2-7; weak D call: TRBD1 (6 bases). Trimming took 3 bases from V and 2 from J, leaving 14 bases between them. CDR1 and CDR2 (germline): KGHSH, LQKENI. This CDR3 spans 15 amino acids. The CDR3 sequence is CASSPPQGRAYEQYF. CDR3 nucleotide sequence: TGTGCCAGCTCACCTCCACAGGGCAGAGCCTACGAGCAGTACTTC.

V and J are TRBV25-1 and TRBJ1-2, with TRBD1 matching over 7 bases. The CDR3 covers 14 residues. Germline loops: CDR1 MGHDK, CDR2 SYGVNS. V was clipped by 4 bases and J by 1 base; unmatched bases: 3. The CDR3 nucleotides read TGTGCCAGCAGTGCCAGGGGGGTTAACTATGGCTACACCTTC. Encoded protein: CASSARGVNYGYTF.

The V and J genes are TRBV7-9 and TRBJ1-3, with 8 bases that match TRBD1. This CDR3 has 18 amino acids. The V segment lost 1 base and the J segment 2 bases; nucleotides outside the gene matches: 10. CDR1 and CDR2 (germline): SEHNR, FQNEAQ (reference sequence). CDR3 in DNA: TGTGCCAGCAGCTTAGATTCGTCGACAGGGGCGACTGGAAACACCATATATTTT. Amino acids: CASSLDSSTGATGNTIYF. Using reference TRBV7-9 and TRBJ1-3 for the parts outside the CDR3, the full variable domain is DTGVSQNPRHKITKRGQNVTFRCDPISEHNRLYWYRQTLGQGPEFLTYFQNEAQLEKSRLLSDRFSAERPKGSFSTLEIQRTEQGDSAMYLCASSLDSSTGATGNTIYFGEGSWLTVV.

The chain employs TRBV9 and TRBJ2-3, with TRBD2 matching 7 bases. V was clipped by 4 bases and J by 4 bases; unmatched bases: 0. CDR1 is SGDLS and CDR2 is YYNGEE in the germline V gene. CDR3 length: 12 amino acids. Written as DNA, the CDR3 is TGTGCCAGCAGCCGGGAGGCAGATACGCAGTATTTT. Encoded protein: CASSREADTQYF.

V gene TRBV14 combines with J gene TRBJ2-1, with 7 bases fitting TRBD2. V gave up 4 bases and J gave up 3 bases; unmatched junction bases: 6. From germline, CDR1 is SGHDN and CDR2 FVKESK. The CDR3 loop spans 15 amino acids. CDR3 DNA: TGTGCCAGCAGCCCGCGACTAGCAGACTACAATGAGCAGTTCTTC. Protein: CASSPRLADYNEQFF.

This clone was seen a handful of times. CDR3 protein: CASSSQGNTQPQHF. The CDR3 DNA follows: TGTGCCAGCAGCTCTCAGGGAAATACGCAGCCCCAGCATTTT. The rearrangement links TRBV7-2 to TRBJ1-5, with a tentative D call TRBD1 (5 bases). The CDR3 totals 14 residues. Germline V gene lookup returns CDR1 SGHTA and CDR2 FQGNSA. V lost 4 bases and J lost 7, with 14 bases in between.

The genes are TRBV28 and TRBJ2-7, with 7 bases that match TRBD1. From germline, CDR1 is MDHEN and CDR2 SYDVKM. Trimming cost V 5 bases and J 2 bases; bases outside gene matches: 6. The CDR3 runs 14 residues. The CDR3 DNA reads TGTGCCAGCAGTACCCCGGGACAGACCTACGAGCAGTACTTC. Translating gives CASSTPGQTYEQYF.

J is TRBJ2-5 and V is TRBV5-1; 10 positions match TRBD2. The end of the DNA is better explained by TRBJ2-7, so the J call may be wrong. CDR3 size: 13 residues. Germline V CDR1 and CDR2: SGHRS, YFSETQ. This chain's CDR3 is CASSSGRSYEQYF. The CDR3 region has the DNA TGCGCCAGCAGTAGCGGGAGGTCCTACGAGCAGTACTTC.

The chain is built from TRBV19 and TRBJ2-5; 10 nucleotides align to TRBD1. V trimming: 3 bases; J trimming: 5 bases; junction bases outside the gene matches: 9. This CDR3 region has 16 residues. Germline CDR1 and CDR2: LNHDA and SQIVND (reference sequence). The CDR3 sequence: CASSMHGQGVGETQYF. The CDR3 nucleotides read TGTGCCAGTAGTATGCATGGACAGGGGGTCGGCGAGACCCAGTACTTC.

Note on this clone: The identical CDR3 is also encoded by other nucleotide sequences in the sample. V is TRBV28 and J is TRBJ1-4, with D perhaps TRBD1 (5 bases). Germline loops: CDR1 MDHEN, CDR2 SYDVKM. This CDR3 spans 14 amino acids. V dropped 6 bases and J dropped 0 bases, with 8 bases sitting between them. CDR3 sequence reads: CASREGATNEKLFF. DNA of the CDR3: TGTGCCAGCAGGGAAGGGGCAACTAATGAAAAACTGTTTTTT.

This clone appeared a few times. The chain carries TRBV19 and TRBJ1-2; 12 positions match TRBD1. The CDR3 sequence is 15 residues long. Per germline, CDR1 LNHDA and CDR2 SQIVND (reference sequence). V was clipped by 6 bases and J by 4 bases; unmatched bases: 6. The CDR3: CASSPGTGGLYGYTF. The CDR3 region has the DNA TGTGCCAGTAGCCCCGGGACAGGGGGCCTCTATGGCTACACCTTC.

CDR3: CASSLGLADYNEQFF. CDR3 bases: TGTGCCAGCAGCTTAGGCCTAGCGGACTACAATGAGCAGTTCTTC. The chain couples TRBV7-2 to TRBJ2-1; 7 bases are shared with TRBD2. CDR1 and CDR2 from the germline V gene are SGHTA and FQGNSA. The CDR3 length is 15 residues. V dropped 1 base and J dropped 3; count of bases not matched to a gene: 3. The whole variable domain, remainder taken from reference TRBV7-2 and TRBJ2-1, is GAGVSQSPSNKVTEKGKDVELRCDPISGHTALYWYRQSLGQGLEFLIYFQGNSAPDKSGLPSDRFSAERTGGSVSTLTIQRTQQEDSAVYLCASSLGLADYNEQFFGPGTRLTVL.

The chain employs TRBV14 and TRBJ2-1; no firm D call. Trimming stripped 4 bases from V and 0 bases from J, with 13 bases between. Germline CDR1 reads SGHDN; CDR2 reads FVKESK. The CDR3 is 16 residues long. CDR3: CASSRPLRSSYNEQFF. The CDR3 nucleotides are TGTGCCAGCAGCCGTCCGCTAAGGAGCTCCTACAATGAGCAGTTCTTC. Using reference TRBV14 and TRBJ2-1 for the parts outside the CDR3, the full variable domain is EAGVTQFPSHSVIEKGQTVTLRCDPISGHDNLYWYRRVMGKEIKFLLHFVKESKQDESGMPNNRFLAERTGGTYSTLKVQPAELEDSGVYFCASSRPLRSSYNEQFFGPGTRLTVL.

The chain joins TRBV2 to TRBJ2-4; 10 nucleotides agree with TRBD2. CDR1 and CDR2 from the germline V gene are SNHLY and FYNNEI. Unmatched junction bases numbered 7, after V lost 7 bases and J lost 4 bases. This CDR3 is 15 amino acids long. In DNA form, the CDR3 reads TGTGCCAGCAAGCGGGGGGGGATGTTTAAAAACATTCAGTACTTC. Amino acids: CASKRGGMFKNIQYF.

This CDR3 reads CASSTEGTGELFF. In DNA form, the CDR3 reads TGTGCCAGTAGTACGGAGGGAACCGGGGAGCTGTTTTTT. The J gene is TRBJ2-2, the V gene TRBV19, with a tentative D call TRBD2 (6 bases). Trimming removed 4 bases from V and 5 bases from J, with 8 bases in between. Germline CDR1 is LNHDA and CDR2 is SQIVND (reference sequence). The CDR3 has 13 amino acids.

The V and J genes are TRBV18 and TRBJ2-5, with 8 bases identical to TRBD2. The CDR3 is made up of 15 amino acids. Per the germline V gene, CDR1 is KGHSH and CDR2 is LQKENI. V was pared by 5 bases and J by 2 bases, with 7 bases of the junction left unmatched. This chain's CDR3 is CASSELRGAQETQYF. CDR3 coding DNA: TGTGCCAGCTCAGAATTGCGGGGGGCACAAGAGACCCAGTACTTC. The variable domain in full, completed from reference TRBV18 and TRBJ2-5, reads NAGVMQNPRHLVRRRGQEARLRCSPMKGHSHVYWYRQLPEEGLKFMVYLQKENIIDESGMPKERFSAEFPKEGPSILRIQQVVRGDSAAYFCASSELRGAQETQYFGPGTRLLVL.

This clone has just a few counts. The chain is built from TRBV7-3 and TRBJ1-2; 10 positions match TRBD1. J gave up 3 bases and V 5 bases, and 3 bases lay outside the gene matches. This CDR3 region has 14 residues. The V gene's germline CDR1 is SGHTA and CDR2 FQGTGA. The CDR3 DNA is TGTGCCAGCAGCCGGGACAGGGGTGACTATGGCTACACCTTC. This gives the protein CASSRDRGDYGYTF.